The 7 T cell receptor beta chains reported below all come from one sample, sequenced in a study of Tregs in tolerant kidney transplant recipients. The table came from immunoSEQ multiplex PCR; TCRdb's copy has only in-frame clones and leaves some out. The sample records fewer than 65,000 clones, approximately 83% being singletons. The sequencing used Tregs from blood, collected before the transplant. The receptors originated from a human donor who received a combined kidney and bone marrow transplant.

The V gene is TRBV9, the J gene TRBJ1-2, with unresolved D. Germline CDR1 SGDLS, CDR2 YYNGEE. This CDR3 has 12 residues. Trimming left V 3 bases short and J 3 bases short, with 6 bases between. This chain's CDR3 is CASSAQDYGYTF. CDR3 sequence (DNA): TGTGCCAGCAGCGCCCAGGACTATGGCTACACCTTC.

The chain is built from TRBV9 and TRBJ2-7, with 9 bases that match TRBD2. J gave up 2 bases and V 3 bases, and 12 bases lay outside the gene matches. CDR3 length equals 17 residues. Per the germline V gene, CDR1 is SGDLS and CDR2 is YYNGEE. CDR3 region: CASSAGEWTSATYEQYF. DNA of the CDR3: TGTGCCAGCAGCGCGGGGGAGTGGACTAGCGCCACCTACGAGCAGTACTTC.

J is TRBJ2-3 and V is TRBV6-4, with 9 bases fitting TRBD1. Germline V gene data show CDR1 as MRHNA and CDR2 as SNTAGT. The CDR3 is made up of 15 amino acids. V was clipped by 2 bases and J by 5 bases; unmatched bases: 5. CDR3 in amino acids: CASSDTGTGIDTQYF. The CDR3 bases are TGTGCCAGCAGTGACACCGGGACAGGGATAGATACGCAGTATTTT.

V and J are TRBV18 and TRBJ1-2; unclear D gene. This CDR3 is built from 15 residues. In germline, CDR1 is KGHSH, CDR2 LQKENI. V lost 5 bases, J lost 0 bases, and 13 bases lay in between. Here the CDR3 DNA reads TGTGCCAGCTCAACGTTGACCGCCGCTAACTATGGCTACACCTTC. It encodes CASSTLTAANYGYTF.

The chain recombines TRBV10-3 with TRBJ2-2; D perhaps matches TRBD1 (5 bases). The CDR3 contains 14 residues. Between the trimmed V and J ends, which lost 7 bases and 1 base, there was a span of 10 bases. Germline CDR1 and CDR2: ENHRY and SYGVKD. CDR3 DNA sequence: TGTGCCATCACTGCTACAGGGAACACCGGGGAGCTGTTTTTT. Its protein is CAITATGNTGELFF.

This clone was seen more than once but under ten times. This chain uses TRBV19 with TRBJ1-2; D unresolved. V lost 3 bases, J lost 8 bases, and 7 bases lay in between. CDR3 length equals 11 residues. Germline V gives CDR1 LNHDA, CDR2 SQIVND (reference sequence). The CDR3 is CASSIGWGYTF. DNA of the CDR3: TGTGCCAGTAGTATTGGGTGGGGCTACACCTTC. The complete variable domain, with remaining parts taken from reference TRBV19 and TRBJ1-2, reads DGGITQSPKYLFRKEGQNVTLSCEQNLNHDAMYWYRQDPGQGLRLIYYSQIVNDFQKGDIAEGYSVSREKKESFPLTVTSAQKNPTAFYLCASSIGWGYTFGSGTRLTVV.

The chain has TRBV28 and TRBJ1-2; 9 bases align to TRBD1. This CDR3 is 17 amino acids long. Germline CDR1 reads MDHEN; CDR2 reads SYDVKM. The V gene end was trimmed by 6 bases and the J gene end by 4 bases; junction bases not matched to a gene: 15. CDR3 sequence reads: CASRSELGQGSIYGYTF. The DNA for the CDR3 is TGTGCCAGCAGGTCCGAATTGGGACAGGGTTCAATCTATGGCTACACCTTC.